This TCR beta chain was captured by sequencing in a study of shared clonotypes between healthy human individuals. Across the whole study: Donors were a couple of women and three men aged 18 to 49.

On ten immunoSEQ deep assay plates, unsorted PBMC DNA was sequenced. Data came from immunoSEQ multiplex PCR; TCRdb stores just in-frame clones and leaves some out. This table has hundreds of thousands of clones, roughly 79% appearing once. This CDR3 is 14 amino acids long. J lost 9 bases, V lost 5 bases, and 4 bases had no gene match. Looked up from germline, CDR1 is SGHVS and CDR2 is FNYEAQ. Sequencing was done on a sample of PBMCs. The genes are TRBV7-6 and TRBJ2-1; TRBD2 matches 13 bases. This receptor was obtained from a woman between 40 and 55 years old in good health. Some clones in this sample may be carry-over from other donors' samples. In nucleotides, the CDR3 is TGTGCCAGCAGCCACGGACTAGCGGGAGTTGAGCAGTTCTTC. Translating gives CASSHGLAGVEQFF.